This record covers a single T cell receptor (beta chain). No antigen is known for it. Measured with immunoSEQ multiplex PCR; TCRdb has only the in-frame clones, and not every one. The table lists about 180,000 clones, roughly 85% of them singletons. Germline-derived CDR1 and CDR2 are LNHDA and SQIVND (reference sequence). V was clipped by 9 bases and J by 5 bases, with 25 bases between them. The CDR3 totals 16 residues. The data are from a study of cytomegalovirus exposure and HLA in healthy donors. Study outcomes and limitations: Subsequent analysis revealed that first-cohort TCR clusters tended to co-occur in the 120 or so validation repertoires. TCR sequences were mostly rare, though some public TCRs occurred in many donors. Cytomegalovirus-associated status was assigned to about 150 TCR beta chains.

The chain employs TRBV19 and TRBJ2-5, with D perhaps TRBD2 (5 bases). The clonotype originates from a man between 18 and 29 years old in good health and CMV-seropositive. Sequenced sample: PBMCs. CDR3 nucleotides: TGTGCCAGCCGACCCTCGGGAAACTCTTTGGGGGAGACCCAGTACTTC. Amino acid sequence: CASRPSGNSLGETQYF. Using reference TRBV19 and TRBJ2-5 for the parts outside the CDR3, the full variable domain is DGGITQSPKYLFRKEGQNVTLSCEQNLNHDAMYWYRQDPGQGLRLIYYSQIVNDFQKGDIAEGYSVSREKKESFPLTVTSAQKNPTAFYLCASRPSGNSLGETQYFGPGTRLLVL.